What follows describes a single T cell receptor beta chain. As yet, its antigen is unknown. This entry is derived from a study of cytomegalovirus exposure and HLA in healthy donors. Overall study context: Sequencing of roughly 180 million T cells in an earlier analysis found roughly 120 million unique TCR beta sequences. Among the approximately 400 genotyped donors, 65% to 90% were placed in the Caucasian-associated ancestry cluster.

13 Jbeta primers and 60 Vbeta primers were used for the PCR. Profiled with immunoSEQ multiplex PCR; TCRdb holds only in-frame clones, not every one. The sample has roughly 100,000 clones; roughly four fifths are singletons. Likely unrecorded immune exposures existed in these nominally healthy donors. Germline CDR1 SGHRS, CDR2 YFSETQ. This CDR3 contains 16 residues. V shed 4 bases and J 4 bases; nucleotides not matched to a gene: 7. Study-wide points: What TCR beta sequences reportedly achieved was accurate prediction of HLA-A and HLA-B alleles in most subjects.

Sequencing was carried out using PBMCs. The V gene is TRBV5-1, the J gene TRBJ2-3; 12 positions agree with TRBD2. The receptor comes from a man in his fifties in good health and CMV-seronegative. Here the CDR3 reads CASSPLTSGSADTQYF. In DNA form, the CDR3 reads TGCGCCAGCAGCCCCCTGACTAGCGGGAGTGCAGATACGCAGTATTTT.